This is a list of T cell receptor beta chains from one sample in a study of shared clonotypes between healthy human individuals. The table came from immunoSEQ multiplex PCR; TCRdb's copy has only in-frame clones and leaves some out. The sample contains approximately 980,000 clones, roughly 72% of which appear only once. Sequencing was performed on memory CD4+ T cells sorted from blood. All receptors come from a man younger than 30 in good health. Both conserved end residues are part of each CDR3. The D gene is left open where the match is weak. Size is stated for part of the rows, as once, few or many counts, or as a class when the clone is expanded.

V	size	D	J	CDR3	DNA
TRBV5-3	-	-	TRBJ2-1	CARKTRPSYNEQFF	TGTGCCAGAAAAACCCGGCCCTCCTACAATGAGCAGTTCTTC
TRBV11-3	-	-	TRBJ2-1	CASSLKGNEQFF	TGTGCCAGCAGCTTAAAGGGCAATGAGCAGTTCTTC
TRBV6-1	-	-	TRBJ2-5	CASRSGVVFQETQYF	TGTGCCAGCAGGTCAGGGGTAGTCTTCCAAGAGACCCAGTACTTC
TRBV4-1	-	-	TRBJ1-3	CASSRGGGGGGNTIYF	TGCGCCAGCAGCCGCGGTGGAGGGGGAGGAGGAAACACCATATATTTT
TRBV5-1	many	-	TRBJ1-4	CASSLGRGGNEKLFF	TGCGCCAGCAGCTTAGGAAGGGGAGGTAATGAAAAACTGTTTTTT
TRBV27	-	-	TRBJ2-7	CASSLSYQGTYEQYF	TGTGCCAGCAGTTTATCTTATCAGGGTACCTACGAGCAGTACTTC
TRBV7-9	once	TRBD1	TRBJ2-1	CASSLSGTGYEQFF	TGTGCCAGCAGCTTATCCGGGACAGGGTATGAGCAGTTCTTC
TRBV25-1	-	-	TRBJ1-4	CASSPGLLGGTNEKLFF	TGTGCCAGCAGCCCGGGACTACTGGGTGGAACTAATGAAAAACTGTTTTTT
TRBV9	-	TRBD1	TRBJ1-2	CASSPTQDRGGYTF	TGTGCCAGCAGCCCCACCCAGGACAGGGGTGGCTACACCTTC
TRBV27	-	-	TRBJ2-7	CASSRSGRYYEQYF	TGTGCCAGCAGCCGTTCGGGACGGTACTACGAGCAGTACTTC
TRBV29-1	few	TRBD2	TRBJ2-3	CSVIGGGGTDTQYF	TGCAGCGTTATTGGCGGGGGGGGCACAGATACGCAGTATTTT
TRBV4-1	-	-	TRBJ1-2	CASSQEEGGRGYTF	TGCGCCAGCAGCCAAGAGGAGGGTGGGCGCGGCTACACCTTC
TRBV9	-	-	TRBJ2-1	CASSSQLYNEQFF	TGTGCCAGCAGCTCCCAATTATACAATGAGCAGTTCTTC
TRBV7-9	few	-	TRBJ1-2	CASSPSSGGIYGYTF	TGTGCCAGCAGCCCCTCATCGGGGGGCATCTATGGCTACACCTTC
TRBV18	-	-	TRBJ1-2	CASSPDENYGYTF	TGTGCCAGCTCACCGGACGAGAACTATGGCTACACCTTC
TRBV18	few	TRBD1	TRBJ1-4	CASSRTGLHEKLFF	TGTGCCAGCTCCCGGACAGGGTTACATGAAAAACTGTTTTTT
TRBV5-4	-	-	TRBJ2-7	CASSLPGAGVEQYF	TGTGCCAGCAGCTTGCCCGGGGCCGGGGTCGAGCAGTACTTC
TRBV10-3	-	-	TRBJ1-3	CAFSGGSGNTIYF	TGTGCCTTCTCCGGGGGCTCTGGAAACACCATATATTTT
TRBV2	-	TRBD1	TRBJ1-5	CASSAGTGYSNQPQHF	TGTGCCAGCAGTGCCGGGACAGGTTATAGCAATCAGCCCCAGCATTTT
TRBV5-1	-	TRBD1	TRBJ1-2	CASSSTSTGGRGYTF	TGCGCCAGCAGCTCCACATCGACAGGGGGCCGTGGCTACACCTTC
TRBV27	few	-	TRBJ1-2	CASSLAGRGYTF	TGTGCCAGCAGTTTGGCAGGGAGAGGCTACACCTTC
TRBV18	-	-	TRBJ1-1	CASSPRAKGGSTEAFF	TGTGCCAGCTCACCACGAGCAAAGGGGGGAAGCACTGAAGCTTTCTTT
TRBV19	-	TRBD2	TRBJ2-1	CASSIWGLAEGNEQFF	TGTGCCAGTAGTATATGGGGACTAGCGGAGGGCAATGAGCAGTTCTTC
TRBV11-3	-	TRBD1	TRBJ2-2	CASSLQGAGGELFF	TGTGCCAGCAGCTTACAGGGGGCAGGCGGGGAGCTGTTTTTT